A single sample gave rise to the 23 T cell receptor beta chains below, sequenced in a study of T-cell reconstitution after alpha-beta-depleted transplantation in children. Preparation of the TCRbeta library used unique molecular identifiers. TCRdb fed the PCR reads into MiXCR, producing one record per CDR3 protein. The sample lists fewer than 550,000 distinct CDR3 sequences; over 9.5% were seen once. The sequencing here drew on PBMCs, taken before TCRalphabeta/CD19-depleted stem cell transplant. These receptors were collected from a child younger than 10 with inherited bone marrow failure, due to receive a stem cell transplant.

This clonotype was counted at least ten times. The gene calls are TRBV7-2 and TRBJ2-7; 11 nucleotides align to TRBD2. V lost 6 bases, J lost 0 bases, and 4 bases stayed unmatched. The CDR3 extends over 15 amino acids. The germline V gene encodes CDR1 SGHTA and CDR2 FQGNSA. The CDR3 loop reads CASSLTSGGSYEQYF. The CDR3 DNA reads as TGTGCCAGCAGTCTCACTAGCGGGGGCTCCTACGAGCAGTACTTC.

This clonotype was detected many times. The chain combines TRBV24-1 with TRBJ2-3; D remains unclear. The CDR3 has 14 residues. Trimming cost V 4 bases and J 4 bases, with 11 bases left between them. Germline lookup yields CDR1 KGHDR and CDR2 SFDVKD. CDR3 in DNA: TGTGCCACCAGTGACATTAGTTGGGCAGATACGCAGTATTTT. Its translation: CATSDISWADTQYF.

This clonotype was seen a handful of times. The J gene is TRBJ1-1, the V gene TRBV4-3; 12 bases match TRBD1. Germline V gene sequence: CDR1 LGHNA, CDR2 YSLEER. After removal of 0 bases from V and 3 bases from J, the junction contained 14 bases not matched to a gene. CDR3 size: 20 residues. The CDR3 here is CASSQEAGTGTGGVDTEAFF. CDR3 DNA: TGCGCCAGCAGCCAAGAGGCGGGGACAGGGACAGGGGGCGTGGACACTGAAGCTTTCTTT.

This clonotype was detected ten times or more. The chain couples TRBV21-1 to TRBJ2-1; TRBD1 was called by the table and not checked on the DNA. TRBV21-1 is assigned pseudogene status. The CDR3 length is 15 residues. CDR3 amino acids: CASSNLGTGRDEQFF. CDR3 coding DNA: TGTGCCAGCAGCAACCTCGGCACGGGGCGCGATGAGCAGTTCTTC.

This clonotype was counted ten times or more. In nucleotides, the CDR3 is TGCGCCAGCAGCTTGGTAGTGGGAGCGAGCTACGAGCAGTACTTC. Encoded protein: CASSLVVGASYEQYF. The chain uses TRBV5-1 and TRBJ2-7, with D possibly TRBD2 on 5 matching bases. Per germline, CDR1 SGHRS and CDR2 YFSETQ. The germline V and J ends were trimmed by 0 bases and 3 bases, with 13 bases remaining between them. The CDR3 runs to 15 residues.

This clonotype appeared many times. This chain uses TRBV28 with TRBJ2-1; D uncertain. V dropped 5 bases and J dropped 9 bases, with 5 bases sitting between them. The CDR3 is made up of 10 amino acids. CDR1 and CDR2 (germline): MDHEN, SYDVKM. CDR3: CASSAFEQFF. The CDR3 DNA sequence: TGTGCCAGCAGTGCGTTTGAGCAGTTCTTC.

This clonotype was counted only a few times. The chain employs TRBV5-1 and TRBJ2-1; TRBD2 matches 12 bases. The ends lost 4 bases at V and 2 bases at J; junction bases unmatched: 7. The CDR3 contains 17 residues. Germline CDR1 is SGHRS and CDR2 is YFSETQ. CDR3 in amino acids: CASSNGLAGLPYNEQFF. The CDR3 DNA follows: TGCGCCAGCAGCAACGGACTAGCGGGGCTTCCCTACAATGAGCAGTTCTTC.

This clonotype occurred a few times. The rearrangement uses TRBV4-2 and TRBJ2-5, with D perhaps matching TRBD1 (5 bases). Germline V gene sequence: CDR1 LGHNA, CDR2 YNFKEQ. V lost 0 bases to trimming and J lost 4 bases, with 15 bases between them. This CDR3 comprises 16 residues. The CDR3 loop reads CASSQDPGPAPETQYF. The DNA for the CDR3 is TGTGCCAGCAGCCAAGACCCAGGGCCAGCTCCAGAGACCCAGTACTTC.

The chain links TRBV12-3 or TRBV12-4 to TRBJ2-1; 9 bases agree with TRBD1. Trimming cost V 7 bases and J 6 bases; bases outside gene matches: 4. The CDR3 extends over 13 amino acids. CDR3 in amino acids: CASNADRGNEQFF. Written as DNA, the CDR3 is TGTGCCAGCAACGCGGACAGGGGCAATGAGCAGTTCTTC.

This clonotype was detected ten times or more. CDR3 bases: TGTGCCAGCAGTTTATATCGCAGGGGTCGAGAGACCCAGTACTTC. Its translation is CASSLYRRGRETQYF. This chain links TRBV27 with TRBJ2-5; perhaps TRBD1 as D (6 bases). Germline CDR1 and CDR2: MNHEY and SMNVEV (reference sequence). Trimming left V 1 base short and J 4 bases short, with 13 bases between. The CDR3 totals 15 residues.

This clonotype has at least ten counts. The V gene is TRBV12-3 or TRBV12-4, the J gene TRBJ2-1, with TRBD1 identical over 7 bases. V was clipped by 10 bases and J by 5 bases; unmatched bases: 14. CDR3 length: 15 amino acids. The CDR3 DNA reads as TGTGCCACCTGGGGGCGGACAGGAGCCCACAATGAGCAGTTCTTC. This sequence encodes CATWGRTGAHNEQFF.

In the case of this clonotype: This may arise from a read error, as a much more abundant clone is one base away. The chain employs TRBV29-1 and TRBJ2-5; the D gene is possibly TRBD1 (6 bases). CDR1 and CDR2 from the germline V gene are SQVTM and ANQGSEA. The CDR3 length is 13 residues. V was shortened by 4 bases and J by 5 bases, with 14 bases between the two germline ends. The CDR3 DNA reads TGCAGCGTTGCCCGACAGGTTGGGGAGACCCAGTACTTC. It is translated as CSVARQVGETQYF.

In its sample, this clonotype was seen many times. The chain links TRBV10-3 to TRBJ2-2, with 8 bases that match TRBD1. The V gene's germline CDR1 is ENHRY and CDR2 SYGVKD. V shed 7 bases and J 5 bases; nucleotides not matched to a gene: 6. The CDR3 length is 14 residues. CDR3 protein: CAIKEDRVTGELFF. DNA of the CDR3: TGTGCCATCAAAGAGGACAGGGTTACCGGGGAGCTGTTTTTT.

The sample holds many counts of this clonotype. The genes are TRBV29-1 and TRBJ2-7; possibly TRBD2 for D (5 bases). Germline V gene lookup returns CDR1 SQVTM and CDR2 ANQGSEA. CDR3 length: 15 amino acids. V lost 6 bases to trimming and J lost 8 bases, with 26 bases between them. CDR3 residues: CSVCGPDRDSMQQYF. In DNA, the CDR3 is TGCAGCGTCTGTGGACCGGATCGGGATTCGATGCAGCAGTACTTC.

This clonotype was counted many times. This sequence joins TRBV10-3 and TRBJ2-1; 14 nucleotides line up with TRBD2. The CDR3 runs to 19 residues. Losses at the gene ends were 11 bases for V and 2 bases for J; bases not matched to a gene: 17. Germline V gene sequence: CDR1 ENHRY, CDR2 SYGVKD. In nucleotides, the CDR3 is TGTGCCGCCAACGCGGCGGGGACTAGCGGGAGTTGGGCCTACAATGAGCAGTTCTTC. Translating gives CAANAAGTSGSWAYNEQFF.

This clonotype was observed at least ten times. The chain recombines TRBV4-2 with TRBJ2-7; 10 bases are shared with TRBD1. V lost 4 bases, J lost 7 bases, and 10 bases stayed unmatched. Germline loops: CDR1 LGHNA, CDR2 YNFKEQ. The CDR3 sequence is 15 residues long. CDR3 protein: CASSPTTGGGFEQYF. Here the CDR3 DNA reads TGTGCCAGCAGCCCGACGACAGGGGGCGGGTTTGAGCAGTACTTC.

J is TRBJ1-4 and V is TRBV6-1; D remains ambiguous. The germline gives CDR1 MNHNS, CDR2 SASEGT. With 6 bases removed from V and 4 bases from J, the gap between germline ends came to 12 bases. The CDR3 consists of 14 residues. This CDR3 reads CASREPGINEKLFF. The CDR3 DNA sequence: TGTGCCAGCAGGGAACCGGGGATTAATGAAAAACTGTTTTTT.

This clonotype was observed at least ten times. CDR3 DNA: TGCGCCAGCAGACTAGAAAACACTGAAGCTTTCTTT. Translating gives CASRLENTEAFF. This rearrangement joins TRBV5-1 to TRBJ1-1; D gene unclear. V lost 5 bases and J lost 2, with 7 bases in between. The CDR3 spans 12 residues. CDR1 SGHRS and CDR2 YFSETQ come from the germline V gene.

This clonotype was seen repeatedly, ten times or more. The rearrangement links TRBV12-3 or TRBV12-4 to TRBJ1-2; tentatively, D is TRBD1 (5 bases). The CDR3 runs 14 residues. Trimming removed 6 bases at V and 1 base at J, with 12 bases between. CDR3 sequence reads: CASSRQSRNYGYTF. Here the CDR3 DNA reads TGTGCCAGCAGCCGACAGAGTCGTAACTATGGCTACACCTTC.

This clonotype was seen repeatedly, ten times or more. The CDR3 nucleotides are TGTGCCAGCCTGCACGGGGGAGGCCGGGGCGAGCAGTACTTC. Translating it yields CASLHGGGRGEQYF. The chain employs TRBV28 and TRBJ2-7; D is possibly TRBD2 (6 bases). Trimming stripped 8 bases from V and 6 bases from J, with 20 bases between. The CDR3 runs 14 residues. Germline CDR1 and CDR2: MDHEN and SYDVKM.

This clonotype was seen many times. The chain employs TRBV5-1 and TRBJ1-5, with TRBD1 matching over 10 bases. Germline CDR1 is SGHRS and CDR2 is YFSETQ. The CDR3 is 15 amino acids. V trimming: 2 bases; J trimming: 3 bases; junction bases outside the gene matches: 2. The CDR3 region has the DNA TGCGCCAGCAGCTTCGGGACAGGGGACAATCAGCCCCAGCATTTT. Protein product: CASSFGTGDNQPQHF.

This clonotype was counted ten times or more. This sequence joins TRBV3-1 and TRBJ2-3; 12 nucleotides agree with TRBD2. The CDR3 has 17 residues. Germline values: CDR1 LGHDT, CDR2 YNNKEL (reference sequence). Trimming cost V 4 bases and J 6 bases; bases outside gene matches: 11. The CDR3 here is CASSRRTSGIRADTQYF. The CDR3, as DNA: TGTGCCAGCAGCCGACGGACTAGCGGGATTAGGGCGGATACGCAGTATTTT.

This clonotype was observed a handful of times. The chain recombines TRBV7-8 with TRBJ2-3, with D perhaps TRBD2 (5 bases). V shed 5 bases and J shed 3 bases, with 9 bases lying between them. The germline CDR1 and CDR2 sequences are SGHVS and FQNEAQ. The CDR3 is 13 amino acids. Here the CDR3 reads CASSDPGTDTQYF. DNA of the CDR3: TGTGCCAGCAGCGATCCGGGGACAGATACGCAGTATTTT.